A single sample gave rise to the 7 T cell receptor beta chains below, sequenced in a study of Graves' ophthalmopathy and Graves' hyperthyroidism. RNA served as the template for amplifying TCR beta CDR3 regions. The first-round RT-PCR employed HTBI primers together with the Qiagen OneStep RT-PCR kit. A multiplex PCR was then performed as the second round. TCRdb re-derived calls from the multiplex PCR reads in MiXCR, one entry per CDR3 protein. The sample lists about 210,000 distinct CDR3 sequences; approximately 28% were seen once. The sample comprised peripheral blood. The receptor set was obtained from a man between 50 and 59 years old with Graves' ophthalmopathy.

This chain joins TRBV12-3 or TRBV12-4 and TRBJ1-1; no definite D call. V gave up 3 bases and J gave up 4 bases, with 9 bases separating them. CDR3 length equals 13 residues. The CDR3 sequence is CASSLSLATEAFF. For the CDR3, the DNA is TGTGCCAGCAGTTTGAGTCTAGCCACTGAAGCTTTCTTT.

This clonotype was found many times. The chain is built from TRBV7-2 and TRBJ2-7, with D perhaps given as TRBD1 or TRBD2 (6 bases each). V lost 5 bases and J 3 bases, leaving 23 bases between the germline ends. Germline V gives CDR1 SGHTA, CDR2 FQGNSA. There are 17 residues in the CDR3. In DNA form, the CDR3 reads TGTGCCAGCAGCCCCGACGGGGGCTTTAGCTTTTACTACGAGCAGTACTTC. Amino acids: CASSPDGGFSFYYEQYF.

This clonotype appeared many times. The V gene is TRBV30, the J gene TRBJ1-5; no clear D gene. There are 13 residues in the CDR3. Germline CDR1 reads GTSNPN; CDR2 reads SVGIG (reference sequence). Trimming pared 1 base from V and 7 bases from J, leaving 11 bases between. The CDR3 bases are TGTGCCTGGAGTGGCGTGGGCTCGCAGCCCCAGCATTTT. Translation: CAWSGVGSQPQHF.

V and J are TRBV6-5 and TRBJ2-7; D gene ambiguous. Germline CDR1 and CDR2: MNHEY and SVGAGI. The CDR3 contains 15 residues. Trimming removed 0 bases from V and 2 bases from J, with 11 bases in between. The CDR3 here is CASSYSNSRPYEQYF. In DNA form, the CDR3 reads TGTGCCAGCAGTTACTCGAACAGCCGACCCTACGAGCAGTACTTC.

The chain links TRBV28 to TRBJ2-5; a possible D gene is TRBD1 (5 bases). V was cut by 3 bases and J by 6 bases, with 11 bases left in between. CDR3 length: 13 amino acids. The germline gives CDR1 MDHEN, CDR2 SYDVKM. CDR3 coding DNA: TGTGCCAGCAGTTTGGGGCTAGGTCAGACCCAGTACTTC. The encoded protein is CASSLGLGQTQYF.

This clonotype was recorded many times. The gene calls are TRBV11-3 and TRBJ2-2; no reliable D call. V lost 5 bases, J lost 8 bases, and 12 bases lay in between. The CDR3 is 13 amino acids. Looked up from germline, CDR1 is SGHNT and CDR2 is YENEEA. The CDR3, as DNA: TGTGCCAGCAGCCCTACCTCAGTGGGGGAGCTGTTTTTT. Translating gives CASSPTSVGELFF.

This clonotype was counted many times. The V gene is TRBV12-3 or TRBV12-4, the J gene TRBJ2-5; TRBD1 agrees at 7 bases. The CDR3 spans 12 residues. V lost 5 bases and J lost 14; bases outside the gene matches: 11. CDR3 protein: CASSKQGSHIYF. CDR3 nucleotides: TGTGCCAGCAGTAAACAGGGGAGTCACATCTACTTC.